A selection of T cell receptor beta chains follows, all from one sample in a study of CD8+ T cells in alopecia areata. The assay was immunoSEQ multiplex PCR, and TCRdb's table has in-frame clones only and misses some. Of some 150,000 clones listed, more than 55% were seen once; the top ten hold about 40%. Sequencing was carried out using CD8+ T cells sorted from blood. Every receptor here comes from a human donor in good health. CDR3s include the opening cysteine and the closing phenylalanine or tryptophan. Fields, in order: J gene, D gene, V gene, clone size, CDR3 protein, CDR3 DNA. The D gene is left open where the match is weak. Clone size appears in some rows only: once, few, many, or a class for an expanded clone.

>TRBJ1-1|TRBD1|TRBV29-1|few
CSVEGQLNTEAFF
TGCAGCGTTGAGGGACAGCTGAACACTGAAGCTTTCTTT
>TRBJ2-7|.|TRBV7-9|few
CASRSSYEQYF
TGTGCCAGCAGAAGCTCCTACGAGCAGTACTTC
>TRBJ2-7|.|TRBV7-9|.
CASSTTGGLEQYF
TGTGCCAGCAGCACCACCGGGGGACTCGAGCAGTACTTC
>TRBJ1-2|TRBD1|TRBV7-9|.
CASSTGTGPFGNYGYTF
TGTGCCAGCAGCACCGGGACAGGACCTTTCGGAAACTATGGCTACACCTTC
>TRBJ1-2|.|TRBV6-6|.
CASSQRQDYGYTF
TGTGCCAGCAGCCAAAGACAGGATTATGGCTACACCTTC
>TRBJ1-2|.|TRBV14|many
CASSQVQGGNGYTF
TGTGCCAGCAGCCAAGTTCAGGGTGGGAATGGCTACACCTTC
>TRBJ1-2|.|TRBV5-1|.
CASSLGTHYGYTF
TGCGCCAGCAGCCTCGGGACCCACTATGGCTACACCTTC
>TRBJ2-1|TRBD2|TRBV7-9|few
CASSHTLAAHYNEQFF
TGTGCCAGCAGCCACACCCTAGCGGCACACTACAATGAGCAGTTCTTC
>TRBJ1-1|TRBD1|TRBV5-4|.
CASSLATGGTRTEAFF
TGTGCCAGCAGCTTGGCTACAGGGGGTACGAGGACTGAAGCTTTCTTT
>TRBJ2-1|TRBD2|TRBV19|few
CASSIQGLADDEQFF
TGTGCCAGTAGTATTCAAGGGCTAGCGGACGATGAGCAGTTCTTC
>TRBJ2-1|.|TRBV6-1|.
CASSVGSEQFF
TGTGCCAGCAGCGTAGGGAGTGAGCAGTTCTTC
>TRBJ2-5|.|TRBV10-3|.
CATNEGGMEETQYF
TGTGCCACTAATGAAGGGGGAATGGAAGAGACCCAGTACTTC
>TRBJ2-3|.|TRBV27|.
CATRGGREPDTQYF
TGTGCCACCCGTGGGGGGCGGGAGCCAGATACGCAGTATTTT
>TRBJ1-2|.|TRBV29-1|few
CSVAQGGGYTF
TGCAGCGTAGCCCAGGGAGGGGGCTACACCTTC
>TRBJ2-1|TRBD1|TRBV7-3|few
CASSGQGASYNEQFF
TGTGCCAGCAGCGGACAGGGGGCCTCCTACAATGAGCAGTTCTTC
>TRBJ1-2|.|TRBV21-1|few
CASSKRTGCHGYTF
TGTGCCAGCAGCAAACGGACAGGGTGCCATGGCTACACCTTC
>TRBJ1-1|.|TRBV29-1|.
CSVEVAAKAFF
TGCAGCGTTGAAGTGGCAGCTAAAGCTTTCTTT
>TRBJ1-3|TRBD1|TRBV23-1|many
CASSQRDRHTIYF
TGCGCCAGCAGTCAACGGGACAGACACACCATATATTTT
>TRBJ1-5|.|TRBV30|.
CAWSVRASYSNQPQHF
TGTGCCTGGAGTGTACGGGCGTCCTATAGCAATCAGCCCCAGCATTTT
>TRBJ2-3|.|TRBV30|few
CAWSRGRTDTQYF
TGTGCCTGGTCCCGGGGTAGGACAGATACGCAGTATTTT
>TRBJ1-1|.|TRBV29-1|.
CSVPRGAVNTEAFF
TGCAGCGTTCCAAGGGGGGCAGTGAACACTGAAGCTTTCTTT
>TRBJ2-1|.|TRBV29-1|.
CSVDLGYNEQFF
TGCAGCGTTGACCTAGGTTACAATGAGCAGTTCTTC
>TRBJ2-1|.|TRBV27|few
CASTNPGSDEQFF
TGTGCCAGCACCAACCCAGGGTCCGATGAGCAGTTCTTC
>TRBJ1-5|.|TRBV6-5|few
CASSPDSNQPQHF
TGTGCCAGCAGTCCGGATAGCAATCAGCCCCAGCATTTT
>TRBJ2-6|.|TRBV7-9|.
CASSLFGANVLTF
TGTGCCAGCAGTCTCTTCGGGGCCAACGTCCTGACTTTC
>TRBJ2-7|.|TRBV29-1|few
CSVSLPDDYEQYF
TGCAGCGTTTCCCTTCCGGACGATTACGAGCAGTACTTC
>TRBJ1-3|.|TRBV10-2|.
CASSDYSGNTIYF
TGCGCCAGCAGTGATTATTCTGGAAACACCATATATTTT
>TRBJ2-7|TRBD1|TRBV9|.
CASSEGQSSSYEQYF
TGTGCCAGCAGCGAGGGACAGTCCTCCTCCTACGAGCAGTACTTC
>TRBJ2-7|.|TRBV9|few
CASSLFPGSEWEQYF
TGTGCCAGCAGTCTTTTTCCGGGCTCAGAGTGGGAGCAGTACTTC
>TRBJ2-5|TRBD2|TRBV5-4|.
CASSLKGLAGGSLQETQYF
TGTGCCAGCAGCTTGAAAGGGCTAGCGGGAGGATCACTGCAAGAGACCCAGTACTTC
>TRBJ1-1|TRBD1|TRBV5-1|few
CASSSDRWAEAFF
TGCGCCAGCAGCTCGGACAGGTGGGCTGAAGCTTTCTTT
>TRBJ2-5|TRBD2|TRBV10-3|.
CAISDPERGTAQETQYF
TGTGCCATCAGTGACCCGGAGCGGGGAACGGCCCAAGAGACCCAGTACTTC
>TRBJ1-5|.|TRBV29-1|.
CSVEVRQGRHF
TGCAGCGTTGAAGTTAGGCAGGGTCGGCATTTT
>TRBJ2-1|.|TRBV28|.
CASSFGSGREQFF
TGTGCCAGCAGTTTTGGGTCAGGGCGTGAGCAGTTCTTC
>TRBJ1-5|.|TRBV28|.
CASSLYASRQPQHF
TGTGCCAGCAGTTTATATGCAAGCAGGCAGCCCCAGCATTTT
>TRBJ2-5|.|TRBV4-1|.
CASSQEDRLTQYF
TGCGCCAGCAGCCAAGAGGACCGTCTTACCCAGTACTTC
>TRBJ2-5|TRBD2|TRBV7-2|.
CASSPSSGSQETQYF
TGTGCCAGCAGCCCGTCTAGCGGTTCCCAAGAGACCCAGTACTTC
>TRBJ2-5|.|TRBV9|once
CASSVGEWETQYF
TGTGCCAGCAGCGTAGGGGAGTGGGAGACCCAGTACTTC
>TRBJ1-5|.|TRBV2|once
CASSEGDTGGQPQHF
TGTGCCAGCAGTGAGGGGGACACAGGCGGCCAGCCCCAGCATTTT
>TRBJ2-7|.|TRBV2|once
CASSERVSYSSYEQYF
TGTGCCAGCAGTGAAAGGGTCTCTTACTCATCCTACGAGCAGTACTTC
>TRBJ2-7|.|TRBV14|.
CASSQWTSFSYEQYF
TGTGCCAGCAGCCAATGGACTTCCTTCTCCTACGAGCAGTACTTC
>TRBJ2-7|TRBD2|TRBV2|.
CASRETSGSSYEQYF
TGTGCCAGCAGGGAGACTAGCGGGAGCTCCTACGAGCAGTACTTC
>TRBJ2-5|.|TRBV7-9|.
CASTSDRRETQYF
TGTGCCAGCACCAGCGACCGTAGGGAGACCCAGTACTTC
>TRBJ2-7|TRBD1|TRBV4-1|.
CASSHQGQGYEQYF
TGCGCCAGCAGCCACCAAGGACAGGGGTACGAGCAGTACTTC
>TRBJ2-2|.|TRBV7-9|.
CASSTNTGELFF
TGTGCCAGCAGTACTAACACCGGGGAGCTGTTTTTT
>TRBJ2-6|.|TRBV7-8|few
CASNGGANVLTF
TGTGCCAGCAATGGCGGGGCCAACGTCCTGACTTTC
>TRBJ2-7|.|TRBV6-5|few
CASSYSISHRVHEQYF
TGTGCCAGCAGTTACTCGATCTCTCACAGGGTCCACGAGCAGTACTTC
>TRBJ2-1|.|TRBV13|.
CASSLEGGSYNEQFF
TGTGCCAGCAGCTTAGAAGGGGGGTCCTACAATGAGCAGTTCTTC
>TRBJ2-3|.|TRBV11-2|.
CASSHSRYTDTQYF
TGTGCCAGCAGCCATTCTAGATACACAGATACGCAGTATTTT
>TRBJ2-7|TRBD1|TRBV5-1|.
CASSLGRTGDEQYF
TGCGCCAGCAGCTTGGGGAGGACAGGTGACGAGCAGTACTTC
>TRBJ2-1|.|TRBV7-8|.
CASSFVDNEQFF
TGTGCCAGCAGCTTCGTGGACAATGAGCAGTTCTTC
>TRBJ2-7|TRBD2|TRBV7-6|.
CASSLTGGDYEQYF
TGTGCCAGCAGCTTAACGGGAGGCGACTACGAGCAGTACTTC
>TRBJ2-7|.|TRBV13|.
CASSLVSHEQYF
TGTGCCAGCAGCTTAGTTAGCCACGAGCAGTACTTC